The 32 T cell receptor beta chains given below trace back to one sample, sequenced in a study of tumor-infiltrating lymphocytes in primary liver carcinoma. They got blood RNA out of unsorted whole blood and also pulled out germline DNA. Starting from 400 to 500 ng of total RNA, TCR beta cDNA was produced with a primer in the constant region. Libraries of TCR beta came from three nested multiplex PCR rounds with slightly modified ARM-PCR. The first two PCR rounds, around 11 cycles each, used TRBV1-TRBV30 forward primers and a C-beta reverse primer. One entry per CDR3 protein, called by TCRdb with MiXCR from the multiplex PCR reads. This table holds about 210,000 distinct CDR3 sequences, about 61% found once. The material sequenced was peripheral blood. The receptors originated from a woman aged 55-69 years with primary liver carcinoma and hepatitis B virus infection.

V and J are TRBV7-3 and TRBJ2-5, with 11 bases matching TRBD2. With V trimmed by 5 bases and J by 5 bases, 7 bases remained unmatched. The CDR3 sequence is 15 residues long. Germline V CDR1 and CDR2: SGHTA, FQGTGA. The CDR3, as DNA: TGTGCCAGCAGCCAACTAGCGGGAGCCTGGGAGACCCAGTACTTC. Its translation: CASSQLAGAWETQYF.

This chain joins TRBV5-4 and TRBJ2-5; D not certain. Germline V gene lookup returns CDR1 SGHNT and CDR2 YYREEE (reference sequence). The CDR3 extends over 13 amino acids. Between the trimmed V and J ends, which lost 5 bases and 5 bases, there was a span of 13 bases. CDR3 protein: CASRTQNRETQYF. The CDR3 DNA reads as TGTGCCAGCAGAACACAAAATCGGGAGACCCAGTACTTC.

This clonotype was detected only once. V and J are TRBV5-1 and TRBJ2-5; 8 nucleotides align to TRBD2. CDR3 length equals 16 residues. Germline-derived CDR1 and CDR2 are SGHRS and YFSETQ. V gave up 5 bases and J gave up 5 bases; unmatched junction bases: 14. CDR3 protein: CASSFLAGGSVETQYF. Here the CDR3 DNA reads TGCGCCAGCAGTTTTCTAGCGGGTGGGTCGGTGGAGACCCAGTACTTC.

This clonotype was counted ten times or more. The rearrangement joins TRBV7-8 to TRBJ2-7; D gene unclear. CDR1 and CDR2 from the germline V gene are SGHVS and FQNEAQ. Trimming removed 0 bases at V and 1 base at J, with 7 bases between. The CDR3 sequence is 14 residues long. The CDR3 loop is CASSLARRSYEQYF. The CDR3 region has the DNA TGTGCCAGCAGCTTAGCAAGGCGGTCCTACGAGCAGTACTTC.

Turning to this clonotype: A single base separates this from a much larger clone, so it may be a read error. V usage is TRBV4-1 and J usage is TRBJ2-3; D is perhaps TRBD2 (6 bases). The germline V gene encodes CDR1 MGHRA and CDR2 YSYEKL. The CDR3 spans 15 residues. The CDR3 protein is CANSQDRTTTDTQYF. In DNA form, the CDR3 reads TGTGCCAACAGCCAAGATCGGACTACCACAGATACGCAGTATTTT.

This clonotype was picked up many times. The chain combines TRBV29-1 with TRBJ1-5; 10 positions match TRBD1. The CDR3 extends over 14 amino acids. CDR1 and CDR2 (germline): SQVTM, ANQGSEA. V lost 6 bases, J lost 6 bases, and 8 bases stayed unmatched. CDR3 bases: TGCAGCGTGGTGACAGGGGGCTCGGGTCAGCCCCAGCATTTT. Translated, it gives CSVVTGGSGQPQHF.

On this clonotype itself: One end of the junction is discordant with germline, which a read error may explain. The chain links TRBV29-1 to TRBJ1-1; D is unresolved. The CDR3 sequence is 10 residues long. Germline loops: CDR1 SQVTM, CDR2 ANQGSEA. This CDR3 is CSAMSTEAFF. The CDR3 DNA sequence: TGTAGCGCCATGTCCACTGAAGCTTTCTTT.

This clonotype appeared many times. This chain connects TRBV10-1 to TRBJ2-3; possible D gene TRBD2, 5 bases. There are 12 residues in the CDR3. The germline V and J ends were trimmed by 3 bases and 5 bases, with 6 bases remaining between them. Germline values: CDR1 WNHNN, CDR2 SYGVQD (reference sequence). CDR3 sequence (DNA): TGCGCCAGCAGTGACGGAGGAGATACGCAGTATTTT. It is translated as CASSDGGDTQYF.

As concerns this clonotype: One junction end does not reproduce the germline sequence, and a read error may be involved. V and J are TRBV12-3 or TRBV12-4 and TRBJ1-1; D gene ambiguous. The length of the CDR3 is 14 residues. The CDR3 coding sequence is TGTGCCAGGAGTTTCCCGGACGTGAACACTGAAGCTTTCTTT. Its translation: CARSFPDVNTEAFF.

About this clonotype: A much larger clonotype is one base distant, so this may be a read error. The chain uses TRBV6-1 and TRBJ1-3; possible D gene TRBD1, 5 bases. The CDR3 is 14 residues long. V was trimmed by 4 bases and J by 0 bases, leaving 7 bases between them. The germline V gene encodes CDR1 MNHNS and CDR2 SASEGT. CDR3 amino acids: CASSVGGSGNTIYF. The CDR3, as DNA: TGTGCCAGCAGTGTCGGGGGCTCTGGAAACACCATATATTTT.

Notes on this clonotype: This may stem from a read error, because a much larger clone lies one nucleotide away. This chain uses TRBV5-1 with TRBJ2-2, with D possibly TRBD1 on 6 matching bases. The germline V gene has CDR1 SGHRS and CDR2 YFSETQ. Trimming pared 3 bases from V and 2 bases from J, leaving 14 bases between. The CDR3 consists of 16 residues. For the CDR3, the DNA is TGCGCCAGCAGCTCTACCTCCAGGGGTAACACCGGGGAGCTGTTTTTT. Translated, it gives CASSSTSRGNTGELFF.

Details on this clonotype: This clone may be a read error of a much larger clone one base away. The DNA for the CDR3 is TGCGGCGTTGTAGTGGGACTAGACGCCTACGAGCAGTACTTC. This translates into CGVVVGLDAYEQYF. The chain carries TRBV29-1 and TRBJ2-7; 8 nucleotides align to TRBD2. CDR1 SQVTM and CDR2 ANQGSEA come from the germline V gene. This CDR3 spans 14 amino acids.

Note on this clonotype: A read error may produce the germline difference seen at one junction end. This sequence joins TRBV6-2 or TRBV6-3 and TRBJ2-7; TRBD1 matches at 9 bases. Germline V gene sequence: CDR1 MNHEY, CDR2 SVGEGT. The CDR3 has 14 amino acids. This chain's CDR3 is CVGSLRDRAHEQYF. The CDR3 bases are TGTGTCGGCAGCCTCCGGGACAGGGCCCACGAGCAATACTTC.

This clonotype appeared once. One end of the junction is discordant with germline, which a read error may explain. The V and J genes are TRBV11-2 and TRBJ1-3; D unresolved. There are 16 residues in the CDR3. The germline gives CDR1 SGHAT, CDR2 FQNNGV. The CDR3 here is CAGSTGSPYSGDTIYF. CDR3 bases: TGTGCCGGCAGTACGGGTTCCCCCTACTCTGGAGACACCATATATTTT.

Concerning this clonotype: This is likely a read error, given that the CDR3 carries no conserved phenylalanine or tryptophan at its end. CDR3 sequence: CSVGRASEAFI. The CDR3 DNA follows: TGCAGCGTAGGAAGGGCTTCTGAAGCTTTCATT. The V gene is TRBV29-1, the J gene TRBJ1-1; D remains ambiguous. The germline gives CDR1 SQVTM, CDR2 ANQGSEA. The CDR3 runs to 11 residues. The ends were cut back, 6 bases at V and 6 bases at J, with 11 bases in the middle.

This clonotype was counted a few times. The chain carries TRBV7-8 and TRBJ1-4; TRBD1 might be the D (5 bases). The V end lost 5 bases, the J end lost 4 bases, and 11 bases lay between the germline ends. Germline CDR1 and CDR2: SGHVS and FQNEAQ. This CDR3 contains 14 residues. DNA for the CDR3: TGTGCCAGCAGCGGCGACAGTCTTAATGAAAAACTGTTTTTT. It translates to CASSGDSLNEKLFF.

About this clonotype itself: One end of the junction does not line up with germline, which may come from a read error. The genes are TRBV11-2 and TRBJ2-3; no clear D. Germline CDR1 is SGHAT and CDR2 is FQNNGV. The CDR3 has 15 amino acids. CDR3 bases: TGTGCCAGCACCTTAGGAAATCCCCCTGTGACCCCGCAGTATTTT. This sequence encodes CASTLGNPPVTPQYF.

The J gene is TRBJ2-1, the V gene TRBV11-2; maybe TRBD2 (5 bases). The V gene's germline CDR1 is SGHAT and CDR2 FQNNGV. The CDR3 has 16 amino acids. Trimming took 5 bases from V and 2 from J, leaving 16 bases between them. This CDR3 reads CASSPRTSGTYNEQFF. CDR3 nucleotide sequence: TGTGCCAGCAGCCCCCGAACTAGTGGAACCTACAATGAGCAGTTCTTC. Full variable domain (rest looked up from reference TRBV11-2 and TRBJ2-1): EAGVAQSPRYKIIEKRQSVAFWCNPISGHATLYWYQQILGQGPKLLIQFQNNGVVDDSQLPKDRFSAERLKGVDSTLKIQPAKLEDSAVYLCASSPRTSGTYNEQFFGPGTRLTVL.

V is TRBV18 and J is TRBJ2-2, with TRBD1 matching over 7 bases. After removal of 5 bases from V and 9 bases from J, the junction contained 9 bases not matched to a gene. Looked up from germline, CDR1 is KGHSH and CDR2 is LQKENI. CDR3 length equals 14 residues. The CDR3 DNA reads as TGTGCCAGCTCAATTCGACAGGGCACTTGGGAGCTGTTTTTT. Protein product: CASSIRQGTWELFF.

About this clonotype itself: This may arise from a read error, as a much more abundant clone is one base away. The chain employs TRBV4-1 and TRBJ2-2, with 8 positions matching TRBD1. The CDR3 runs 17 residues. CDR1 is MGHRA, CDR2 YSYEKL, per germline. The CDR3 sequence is CASCQPPTGERTGELFF. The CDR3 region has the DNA TGCGCCAGCTGCCAACCACCGACAGGGGAAAGGACCGGGGAGCTGTTTTTT.

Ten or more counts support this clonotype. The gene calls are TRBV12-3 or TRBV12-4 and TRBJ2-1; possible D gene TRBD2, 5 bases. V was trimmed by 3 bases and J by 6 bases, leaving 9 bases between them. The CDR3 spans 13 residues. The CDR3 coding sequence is TGTGCCAGCAGTTTGGATCGGGGCAATGAGCAGTTCTTC. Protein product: CASSLDRGNEQFF.

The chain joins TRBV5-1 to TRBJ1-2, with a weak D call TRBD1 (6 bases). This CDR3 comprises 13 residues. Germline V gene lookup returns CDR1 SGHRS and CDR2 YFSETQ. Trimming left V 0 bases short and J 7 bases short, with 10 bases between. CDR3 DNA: TGCGCCAGCAGCTTGGTACAGGGAGCTGGCTACACCTTC. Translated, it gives CASSLVQGAGYTF.

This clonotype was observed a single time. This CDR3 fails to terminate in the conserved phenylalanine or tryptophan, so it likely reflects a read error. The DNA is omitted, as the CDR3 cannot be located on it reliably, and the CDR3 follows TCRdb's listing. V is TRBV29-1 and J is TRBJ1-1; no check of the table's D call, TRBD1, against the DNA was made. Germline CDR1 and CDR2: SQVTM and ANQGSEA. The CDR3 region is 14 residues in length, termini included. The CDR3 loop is CSVFTLTGRPEASI.

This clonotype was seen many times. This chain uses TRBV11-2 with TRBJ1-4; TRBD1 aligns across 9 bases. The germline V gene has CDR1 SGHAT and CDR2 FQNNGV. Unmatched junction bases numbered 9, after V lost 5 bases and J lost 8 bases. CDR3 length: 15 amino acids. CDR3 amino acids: CASSTLQGAQEKLFF. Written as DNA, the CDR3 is TGTGCCAGCAGCACCTTACAGGGGGCACAGGAAAAACTGTTTTTT.

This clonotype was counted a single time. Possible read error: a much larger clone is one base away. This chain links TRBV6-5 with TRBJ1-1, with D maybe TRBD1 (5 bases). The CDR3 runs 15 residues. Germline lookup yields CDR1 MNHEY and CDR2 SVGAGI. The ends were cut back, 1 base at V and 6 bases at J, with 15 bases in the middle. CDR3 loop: CASSYLRASGPEAFF. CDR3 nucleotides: TGTGCCAGCAGTTACTTGAGAGCCTCAGGGCCTGAAGCTTTCTTT.

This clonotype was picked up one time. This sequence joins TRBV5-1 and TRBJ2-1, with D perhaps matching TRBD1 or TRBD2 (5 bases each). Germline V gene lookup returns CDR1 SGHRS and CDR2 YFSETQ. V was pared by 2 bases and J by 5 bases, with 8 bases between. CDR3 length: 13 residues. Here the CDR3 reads CASSFWGNNEQFF. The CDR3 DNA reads TGCGCCAGCAGCTTTTGGGGGAACAATGAGCAGTTCTTC.

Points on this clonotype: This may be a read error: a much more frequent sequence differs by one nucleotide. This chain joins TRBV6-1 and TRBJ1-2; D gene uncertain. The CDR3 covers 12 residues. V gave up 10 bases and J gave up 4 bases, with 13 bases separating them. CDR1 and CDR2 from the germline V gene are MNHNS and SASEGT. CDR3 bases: TGTGCCAACACGGCAGGCGGCTATGGCTACACCTTC. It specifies CANTAGGYGYTF.

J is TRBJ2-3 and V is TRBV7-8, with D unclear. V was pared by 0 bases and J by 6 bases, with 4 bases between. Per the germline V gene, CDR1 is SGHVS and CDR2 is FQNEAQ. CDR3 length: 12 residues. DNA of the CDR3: TGTGCCAGCAGCTTAGCGCTCGATACGCAGTATTTT. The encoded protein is CASSLALDTQYF.

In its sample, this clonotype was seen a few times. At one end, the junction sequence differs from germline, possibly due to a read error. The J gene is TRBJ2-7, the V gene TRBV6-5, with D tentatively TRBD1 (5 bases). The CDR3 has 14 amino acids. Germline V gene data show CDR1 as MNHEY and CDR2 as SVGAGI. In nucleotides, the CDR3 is TGTACCAGCAGTTACTGGGGCCCCTCCTACGAGCAGTACTTC. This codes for CTSSYWGPSYEQYF.

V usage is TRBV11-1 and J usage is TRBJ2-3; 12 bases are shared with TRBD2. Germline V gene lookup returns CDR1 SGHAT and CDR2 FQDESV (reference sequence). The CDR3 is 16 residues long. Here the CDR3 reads CPGSSRTSGGTDTQYF. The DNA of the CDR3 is TGTCCCGGCAGCTCCCGGACTAGCGGGGGCACAGATACGCAGTATTTT.

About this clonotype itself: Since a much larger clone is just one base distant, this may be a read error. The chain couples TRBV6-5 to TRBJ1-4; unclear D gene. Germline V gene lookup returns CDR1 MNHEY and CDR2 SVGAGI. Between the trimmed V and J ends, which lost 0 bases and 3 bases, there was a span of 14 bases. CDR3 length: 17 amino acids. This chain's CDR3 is CASSYSIGRESNEKLFF. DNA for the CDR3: TGTGCCAGCAGTTACTCAATTGGACGGGAATCTAATGAAAAACTGTTTTTT.

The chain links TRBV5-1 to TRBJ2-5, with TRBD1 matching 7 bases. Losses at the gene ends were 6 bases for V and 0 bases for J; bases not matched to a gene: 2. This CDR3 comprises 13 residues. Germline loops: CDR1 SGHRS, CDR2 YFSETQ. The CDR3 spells CASIQGDQETQYF. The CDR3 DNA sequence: TGCGCCAGCATCCAGGGGGACCAAGAGACCCAGTACTTC.